A single sample is the source of the 25 T cell receptor beta chains below, sequenced in a study of identical twins listed by TCRdb under 2016. Receptor libraries were prepared by 5' RACE. These reads were obtained on an Illumina HiSeq 2000. TCRdb reprocessing: public reads trimmed at Q25 with fastp, clones called with MiXCR, in-frame beta chains kept. Rows are unified per CDR3 protein, each entry keeping the most common DNA and genes. The sample includes 470,000 or so distinct CDR3 sequences, with about 24% observed a single time. The ten most abundant clones make up about 2.7% of the sample. These data also featured in a second study, about T cells expressing NK-cell markers.

Sequences were obtained from CD4+ T cells sorted from blood. These receptor sequences come from a woman aged 18-29 years in good health.

The V gene is TRBV7-6, the J gene TRBJ2-2; 7 nucleotides match TRBD1. Germline V gives CDR1 SGHVS, CDR2 FNYEAQ. The V segment lost 7 bases and the J segment 8 bases; nucleotides outside the gene matches: 13. The CDR3 runs 15 residues. The DNA for the CDR3 is TGTGCCAGCACCTACAGGGGTTTGAGTTCGGGGGAGCTGTTTTTT. It specifies CASTYRGLSSGELFF.

The J gene is TRBJ2-2, the V gene TRBV7-2; D uncertain. V lost 3 bases, J lost 4 bases, and 9 bases lay in between. Germline-derived CDR1 and CDR2 are SGHTA and FQGNSA. This CDR3 has 14 residues. CDR3 residues: CASSFGRLTGELFF. The CDR3 DNA reads TGTGCCAGCAGCTTTGGCAGACTCACCGGGGAGCTGTTTTTT.

This clonotype was recorded a few times. The chain recombines TRBV20-1 with TRBJ1-5; the D is unclear. The V gene's germline CDR1 is DFQATT and CDR2 SNEGSKA (reference sequence). CDR3 length equals 13 residues. The V end was cut by 3 bases, the J end by 6 bases, with 12 bases between. CDR3 region: CSASEEPTQPQHF. As DNA, the CDR3 is TGCAGTGCTAGTGAGGAGCCAACTCAGCCCCAGCATTTT.

This clonotype was counted only a few times. The chain links TRBV5-1 to TRBJ1-6; possible D gene TRBD1, 5 bases. V was shortened by 7 bases and J by 14 bases, with 25 bases between the two germline ends. This CDR3 region has 15 residues. Germline CDR1 and CDR2: SGHRS and YFSETQ. In nucleotides, the CDR3 is TGCGCCAGCGGGCGCGGGACGGGCCAGGGTAGAGCCCTCCACTTT. Translation: CASGRGTGQGRALHF. Drawing the rest from reference TRBV5-1 and TRBJ1-6, the complete variable domain is KAGVTQTPRYLIKTRGQQVTLSCSPISGHRSVSWYQQTPGQGLQFLFEYFSETQRNKGNFPGRFSGRQFSNSRSEMNVSTLELGDSALYLCASGRGTGQGRALHFGNGTRLTVT.

This chain joins TRBV15 and TRBJ2-7; D gene uncertain. The germline V gene has CDR1 LNHNV and CDR2 YYDKDF (reference sequence). V shed 1 base and J shed 7 bases, with 17 bases lying between them. CDR3 size: 15 residues. For the CDR3, the DNA is TGTGCCACCAGCAGAGTCTCAAGTGGGATCCGGGAGCAGTACTTC. Its translation: CATSRVSSGIREQYF.

This clonotype was seen a handful of times. The chain uses TRBV20-1 and TRBJ2-2; D unresolved. CDR3 size: 11 residues. CDR1 is DFQATT, CDR2 SNEGSKA, per germline (reference sequence). V was cut by 6 bases and J by 5 bases, with 7 bases left in between. The CDR3 nucleotides are TGCAGTGCGTTGAAAACCGGGGAGCTGTTTTTT. Protein sequence: CSALKTGELFF.

This clonotype was observed many times. The chain employs TRBV4-1 and TRBJ2-7, with D hard to call. The length of the CDR3 is 13 residues. The V gene's germline CDR1 is MGHRA and CDR2 YSYEKL. V lost 0 bases, J lost 9 bases, and 12 bases lay in between. In DNA form, the CDR3 reads TGCGCCAGCAGCCAAGATATCCCCGACGGGCAGTACTTC. It yields the protein CASSQDIPDGQYF.

This chain connects TRBV3-1 to TRBJ1-1; D is unresolved. Germline assignment: CDR1 LGHDT and CDR2 YNNKEL (reference sequence). V gave up 2 bases and J gave up 7 bases, with 14 bases separating them. The CDR3 loop spans 14 amino acids. The CDR3 coding sequence is TGTGCCAGCAGCCAAACTGGGAGTAAGGGTGAAGCTTTCTTT. Amino acids: CASSQTGSKGEAFF.

V gene TRBV6-4 combines with J gene TRBJ2-7, with 8 positions matching TRBD2. The V gene's germline CDR1 is MRHNA and CDR2 SNTAGT. The J segment lost 0 bases and the V segment lost 6 bases, leaving 1 base of the junction unmatched. The CDR3 consists of 13 residues. In DNA form, the CDR3 reads TGTGCCAGCAGGACTAGCGCCTCCTACGAGCAGTACTTC. Encoded protein: CASRTSASYEQYF.

This clonotype was seen a few times. The chain couples TRBV7-8 to TRBJ2-7; D not certain. The CDR3 runs to 13 residues. Germline-derived CDR1 and CDR2 are SGHVS and FQNEAQ. Trimming removed 5 bases from V and 4 bases from J, with 12 bases in between. In nucleotides, the CDR3 is TGTGCCAGCAGCCCCCCTAATAGGTACGAGCAGTACTTC. Residues: CASSPPNRYEQYF.

The CDR3 reads CASSLQQGASYEQYF. The DNA of the CDR3 is TGTGCCAGCAGCTTGCAACAGGGTGCCTCCTACGAGCAGTACTTC. The chain combines TRBV7-2 with TRBJ2-7; D possibly corresponds to TRBD1 (6 bases). CDR3 size: 15 residues. Trimming took off 3 bases at V and 0 bases at J, with 12 bases between the two ends. Germline CDR1 SGHTA, CDR2 FQGNSA.

The chain recombines TRBV20-1 with TRBJ1-1; D is perhaps TRBD1 (5 bases). The CDR3 is 16 residues long. Germline loops: CDR1 DFQATT, CDR2 SNEGSKA (reference sequence). V gave up 6 bases and J gave up 1 base, with 21 bases separating them. The CDR3: CSAPGTIQPTNTEAFF. The CDR3 region has the DNA TGCAGTGCCCCAGGGACCATTCAACCAACGAACACTGAAGCTTTCTTT.

The chain carries TRBV10-3 and TRBJ2-7, with D hard to call. The V gene lost 5 bases and the J gene lost 0 bases, with 11 bases spanning the gap. Germline lookup yields CDR1 ENHRY and CDR2 SYGVKD. The CDR3 covers 14 residues. CDR3: CAISWSADSYEQYF. CDR3 DNA: TGTGCCATCAGTTGGAGCGCAGACTCCTACGAGCAGTACTTC.

The chain joins TRBV11-1 to TRBJ2-2, with D possibly being TRBD2 (6 bases). CDR1 and CDR2 from the germline V gene are SGHAT and FQDESV (reference sequence). The ends were cut back, 4 bases at V and 5 bases at J, with 14 bases in the middle. The CDR3 is made up of 15 amino acids. The CDR3 protein is CASSSSAMGTGELFF. The CDR3 coding sequence is TGTGCCAGCAGCTCTAGCGCCATGGGAACCGGGGAGCTGTTTTTT.

The chain is built from TRBV15 and TRBJ2-7; 9 nucleotides match TRBD2. The CDR3 length is 15 residues. Trimming removed 1 base from V and 3 bases from J; junction bases left unmatched: 4. Germline CDR1 is LNHNV and CDR2 is YYDKDF (reference sequence). In DNA form, the CDR3 reads TGTGCCACCAGCAGAGGTCCTAGCGGGGACTACGAGCAGTACTTC. Translation: CATSRGPSGDYEQYF.

This clonotype was seen just once. The chain links TRBV5-6 to TRBJ2-7; the D is unclear. Germline-derived CDR1 and CDR2 are SGHDT and YYEEEE. Trimming removed 6 bases at V and 3 bases at J, with 13 bases between. The CDR3 runs to 13 residues. Here the CDR3 DNA reads TGTGCCAGCACCCTGAGGCCCAACTACGAGCAGTACTTC. Its protein product is CASTLRPNYEQYF.

The CDR3 protein is CASSFRLAGVAETQYF. The CDR3 DNA follows: TGTGCCAGCAGCTTCAGACTAGCGGGAGTTGCGGAGACCCAGTACTTC. The rearrangement joins TRBV5-6 to TRBJ2-5, with TRBD2 identical over 12 bases. V was clipped by 2 bases and J by 5 bases; unmatched bases: 7. CDR1 and CDR2 from the germline V gene are SGHDT and YYEEEE. The CDR3 is 16 residues long.

In DNA, the CDR3 is TGCAGTGCTAGCGAGAGCTACCACGAGCAGTACTTC. Its protein is CSASESYHEQYF. The chain couples TRBV20-1 to TRBJ2-7; D call uncertain. The CDR3 loop spans 12 amino acids. In germline, CDR1 is DFQATT, CDR2 SNEGSKA (reference sequence). The V and J ends lost 3 bases and 5 bases respectively, with 11 bases between them.

This clonotype was observed a handful of times. The CDR3 protein is CASSFVFGAEYSNQPQHF. CDR3 bases: TGTGCCAGCAGCTTTGTCTTCGGGGCCGAATATAGCAATCAGCCCCAGCATTTT. This chain links TRBV7-8 with TRBJ1-5, with D possibly being TRBD1 (5 bases). Per germline, CDR1 SGHVS and CDR2 FQNEAQ. Trimming took off 3 bases at V and 0 bases at J, with 18 bases between the two ends. The CDR3 length is 18 residues.

The chain employs TRBV27 and TRBJ1-6, with D unclear. Germline loops: CDR1 MNHEY, CDR2 SMNVEV (reference sequence). The CDR3 is 16 residues long. Trimming took off 6 bases at V and 4 bases at J, with 16 bases between the two ends. The CDR3 sequence is CASRIRTEDYNSPLHF. In nucleotides, the CDR3 is TGTGCCAGCAGAATTCGGACGGAGGATTATAATTCACCCCTCCACTTT.

This clonotype was counted a few times. The CDR3 DNA reads TGTGCCATCAGTGCTAGCGGGGGGTCATCCGGAGAGACCCAGTACTTC. This translates into CAISASGGSSGETQYF. The rearrangement links TRBV10-3 to TRBJ2-5, with 11 bases fitting TRBD2. This CDR3 has 16 amino acids. V was clipped by 4 bases and J by 4 bases; unmatched bases: 8. Per the germline V gene, CDR1 is ENHRY and CDR2 is SYGVKD.

This clonotype was seen only a few times. The chain recombines TRBV12-3 or TRBV12-4 with TRBJ2-5; D tentatively fits TRBD1 or TRBD2 (5 bases each). This CDR3 is built from 13 residues. V was clipped by 2 bases and J by 7 bases, with 11 bases between them. CDR3 sequence reads: CASSLSGTGTQYF. CDR3 bases: TGTGCCAGCAGTTTATCCGGGACGGGGACCCAGTACTTC.

This clonotype was picked up a small number of times. In DNA, the CDR3 is TGTGCCAGCAGCCCCGCCACAGGGTTCAGCGAGCAGTACTTC. This gives the protein CASSPATGFSEQYF. The chain combines TRBV7-3 with TRBJ2-7; D may be TRBD1 (6 bases). Germline values: CDR1 SGHTA, CDR2 FQGTGA. The CDR3 sequence is 14 residues long. Trimming cost V 5 bases and J 6 bases, with 17 bases left between them.

The chain has TRBV7-8 and TRBJ2-3; D perhaps matches TRBD1 (6 bases). V was shortened by 3 bases and J by 4 bases, with 8 bases between the two germline ends. This CDR3 contains 13 residues. Germline CDR1 and CDR2: SGHVS and FQNEAQ. CDR3 bases: TGTGCCAGCAGCTTGAACAGGGCAGATACGCAGTATTTT. Translating gives CASSLNRADTQYF.

The DNA for the CDR3 is TGTGCCAGTATGGAGACAGGGGGCGTCGGGGAGCTGTTTTTT. It specifies CASMETGGVGELFF. The rearrangement uses TRBV19 and TRBJ2-2, with 10 bases fitting TRBD1. V lost 7 bases, J lost 7 bases, and 6 bases stayed unmatched. In germline, CDR1 is LNHDA, CDR2 SQIVND (reference sequence). This CDR3 has 14 amino acids.